This TCR beta chain is from a study of beta chain features in type 1 diabetes. Across the study: The samples had about 100,000,000 sorted cells examined in all. Findings and limits, study-wide: All four CD4+ subsets of Type 1 diabetes patients contained TCRB CDR3s that were moderately but significantly shorter. VDJ junctions sequenced from type 1 diabetes patients showed fewer insertions and more deletions.

This clone was recorded a few times. The antigen is unknown. Sampling consisted of one heparinised blood draw per donor, averaging roughly 100 mL. Researchers reported sorting CD4+ naive, central memory, regulatory and stem cell-like memory cells via CD45RO/CCR7/CD25/CD127/CD95/CD27. The investigators reverse transcribed all of the isolated RNA, so they sequenced expressed TCRB transcripts. The table came from immunoSEQ multiplex PCR; TCRdb's copy has only in-frame clones and leaves some out. The data contain 550,000 to 850,000 clones, around an eighth of them singletons. Germline CDR1 is SGHAT and CDR2 is FQNNGV. There are 16 residues in the CDR3. Trimming pared 0 bases from V and 4 bases from J, leaving 10 bases between.

The rearrangement links TRBV11-2 to TRBJ2-6; D remains ambiguous. The source of this sequence is a man younger than 35 with type 1 diabetes. Sequenced sample: naive CD4+ T cells from blood. The CDR3 loop reads CASSLEGYPGANVLTF. As DNA, the CDR3 is TGTGCCAGCAGCTTAGAGGGGTACCCCGGGGCCAACGTCCTGACTTTC.